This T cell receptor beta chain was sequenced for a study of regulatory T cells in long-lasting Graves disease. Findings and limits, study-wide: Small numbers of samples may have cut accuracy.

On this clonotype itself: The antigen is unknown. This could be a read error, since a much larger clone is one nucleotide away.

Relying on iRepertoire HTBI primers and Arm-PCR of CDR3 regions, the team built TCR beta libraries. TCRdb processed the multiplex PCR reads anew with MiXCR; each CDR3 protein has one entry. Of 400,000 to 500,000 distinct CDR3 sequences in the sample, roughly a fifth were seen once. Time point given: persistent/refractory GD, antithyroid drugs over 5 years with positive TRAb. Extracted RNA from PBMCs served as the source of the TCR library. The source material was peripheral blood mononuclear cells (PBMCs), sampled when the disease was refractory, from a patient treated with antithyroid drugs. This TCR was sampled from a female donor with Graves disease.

The CDR3 bases are TGTGCCAGCAGCCTCACACAGGGGAACACTGAAGCTTTCTTT. Translation: CASSLTQGNTEAFF. V gene TRBV11-2 combines with J gene TRBJ1-1; D possibly corresponds to TRBD1 (6 bases). CDR3 length equals 14 residues. Looked up from germline, CDR1 is SGHAT and CDR2 is FQNNGV. V shed 5 bases and J shed 1 base, with 11 bases lying between them.